These 21 T cell receptor beta chains were sequenced from one sample in a study of T cell responses to AZD1222 COVID-19 vaccine (dated by TCRdb to 2020 to 2023). What this sample's time point label stands for: baseline before first vaccination. Library prep was done by the immunoSEQ multiplex PCR assay. Drawn from immuneACCESS, this table holds only the in-frame rearrangements with V and J called that TCRdb kept. Clones are partly lost; checked studies trace under half to an unresolved V gene and leave the rest unexplained. For this sample there are roughly 170,000 clones; almost 90% appear just once. Of the sample, 0.49% is held by the ten largest clones. The sequenced sample was peripheral blood, obtained on day 0 of AZD1222 vaccination. The source of these receptors is an adult in good health.

V and J are TRBV9 and TRBJ2-1; a possible D gene is TRBD2 (5 bases). This CDR3 has 15 residues. The V gene's germline CDR1 is SGDLS and CDR2 YYNGEE. V was shortened by 2 bases and J by 0 bases, with 9 bases between the two germline ends. The chain's CDR3 is CASSVRTSSYNEQFF. DNA of the CDR3: TGTGCCAGCAGCGTCCGTACTAGCTCCTACAATGAGCAGTTCTTC.

The chain has TRBV7-8 and TRBJ2-2, with 8 bases lining up with TRBD2. This CDR3 is 16 amino acids long. With V trimmed by 5 bases and J by 5 bases, 10 bases remained unmatched. Germline V gene lookup returns CDR1 SGHVS and CDR2 FQNEAQ. As DNA, the CDR3 is TGTGCCAGCAGCCCATCGCGGGGGGCAACGACCGGGGAGCTGTTTTTT. Its protein product is CASSPSRGATTGELFF.

V gene TRBV12-2 combines with J gene TRBJ1-5. TRBV12-2 is a pseudogene segment. CDR3 length: 16 amino acids. CDR3 in DNA: TGTGCAAGTCGCTCGATCGTGAAGAGGGCCCGGCAGCCCCAGCATTTT. It yields the protein CASRSIVKRARQPQHF.

The gene calls are TRBV30 and TRBJ1-6, with 8 bases lining up with TRBD1. There are 15 residues in the CDR3. Trimming removed 1 base from V and 9 bases from J; junction bases left unmatched: 8. In germline, CDR1 is GTSNPN, CDR2 SVGIG (reference sequence). CDR3 amino acids: CAWSGQGAIGSPLHF. CDR3 DNA: TGTGCCTGGAGTGGCCAGGGGGCGATAGGTTCACCCCTCCACTTT.

The gene calls are TRBV10-3 and TRBJ2-7, with 11 nucleotides matching TRBD2. V shed 7 bases, J shed 2 bases, and the junction held 1 base outside the gene matches. CDR1 and CDR2 from the germline V gene are ENHRY and SYGVKD. The CDR3 length is 13 residues. Here the CDR3 reads CAIKLAGAYEQYF. CDR3 nucleotide sequence: TGTGCCATCAAACTAGCGGGAGCCTACGAGCAGTACTTC.

This clone was seen only once. The chain employs TRBV28 and TRBJ1-3; TRBD1 might be the D (5 bases). The V gene lost 5 bases and the J gene lost 2 bases, with 7 bases spanning the gap. The CDR3 covers 13 residues. CDR1 MDHEN and CDR2 SYDVKM come from the germline V gene. CDR3 sequence: CASSETAGNTIYF. The CDR3 region has the DNA TGTGCCAGCAGTGAGACAGCTGGAAACACCATATATTTT. The variable domain in full, completed from reference TRBV28 and TRBJ1-3, reads DVKVTQSSRYLVKRTGEKVFLECVQDMDHENMFWYRQDPGLGLRLIYFSYDVKMKEKGDIPEGYSVSREKKERFSLILESASTNQTSMYLCASSETAGNTIYFGEGSWLTVV.

The chain uses TRBV4-1 and TRBJ2-1, with TRBD1 matching 7 bases. Per germline, CDR1 MGHRA and CDR2 YSYEKL. CDR3 length: 15 amino acids. V lost 5 bases to trimming and J lost 1 base; unmatched junction nucleotides: 5. This CDR3 reads CASSAARGSYNEQFF. CDR3 sequence (DNA): TGCGCCAGCAGCGCCGCCAGGGGGTCCTACAATGAGCAGTTCTTC.

The chain recombines TRBV7-9 with TRBJ2-7, with unresolved D. V gave up 7 bases and J gave up 4 bases, with 20 bases separating them. The germline gives CDR1 SEHNR, CDR2 FQNEAQ (reference sequence). This CDR3 region has 15 residues. The CDR3 DNA is TGTGCCAGCACGCTCGGCGGCCCCACCGAATACGAGCAGTACTTC. This codes for CASTLGGPTEYEQYF.

The chain recombines TRBV19 with TRBJ1-6; 8 nucleotides align to TRBD1. V lost 3 bases to trimming and J lost 8 bases; unmatched junction nucleotides: 3. Per the germline V gene, CDR1 is LNHDA and CDR2 is SQIVND (reference sequence). This CDR3 spans 14 amino acids. The CDR3 sequence: CASSIQGADSPLHF. CDR3 nucleotide sequence: TGTGCCAGTAGTATCCAGGGGGCGGATTCACCCCTCCACTTT.

The chain employs TRBV24-1 and TRBJ1-2; no reliable D call. The germline V gene encodes CDR1 KGHDR and CDR2 SFDVKD. The length of the CDR3 is 14 residues. Trimming stripped 3 bases from V and 2 bases from J, with 9 bases between. Here the CDR3 reads CATSDGRLNYGYTF. CDR3 DNA sequence: TGTGCCACCAGTGATGGGAGGTTAAACTATGGCTACACCTTC.

J is TRBJ1-5 and V is TRBV7-9; D not certain. V was clipped by 1 base and J by 2 bases, with 12 bases between them. The CDR3 runs to 16 residues. Germline assignment: CDR1 SEHNR and CDR2 FQNEAQ (reference sequence). The CDR3 here is CASSLGGSMGNQPQHF. CDR3 nucleotide sequence: TGTGCCAGCAGCTTAGGGGGTTCAATGGGCAATCAGCCCCAGCATTTT. Drawing the rest from reference TRBV7-9 and TRBJ1-5, the complete variable domain is DTGVSQNPRHKITKRGQNVTFRCDPISEHNRLYWYRQTLGQGPEFLTYFQNEAQLEKSRLLSDRFSAERPKGSFSTLEIQRTEQGDSAMYLCASSLGGSMGNQPQHFGDGTRLSIL.

This clone was observed a few times. The V gene is TRBV18, the J gene TRBJ2-7, with no clear D. V lost 3 bases, J lost 0 bases, and 15 bases lay in between. Per germline, CDR1 KGHSH and CDR2 LQKENI. CDR3 length: 16 amino acids. CDR3 residues: CASSPSWQASSYEQYF. CDR3 nucleotide sequence: TGTGCCAGCTCACCCTCGTGGCAGGCCAGCTCCTACGAGCAGTACTTC.

The chain combines TRBV4-2 with TRBJ1-1; D is undetermined. Germline CDR1 LGHNA, CDR2 YNFKEQ. This CDR3 contains 14 residues. Trimming shortened V by 2 bases and J by 1 base, and 8 bases separated the two germline ends. The CDR3 region is CASSQLRTNTEAFF. The CDR3 DNA is TGTGCCAGCAGCCAATTAAGGACGAACACTGAAGCTTTCTTT.

The CDR3 nucleotides are TGTGCCAGCAGCTTAGGACCATACACCGGGGAGCTGTTTTTT. Its translation is CASSLGPYTGELFF. The rearrangement joins TRBV11-3 to TRBJ2-2; D not resolved. The V and J ends lost 1 base and 3 bases respectively, with 6 bases between them. This CDR3 has 14 residues. The germline V gene encodes CDR1 SGHNT and CDR2 YENEEA.

Only one count was recorded for this clone. V and J are TRBV11-2 and TRBJ2-5; maybe TRBD1 (6 bases). CDR3 size: 13 residues. V lost 9 bases and J 5 bases, leaving 16 bases between the germline ends. Germline CDR1 is SGHAT and CDR2 is FQNNGV. The CDR3 loop reads CASRTVRLETQYF. CDR3 in DNA: TGTGCCAGTAGGACAGTTCGTCTGGAGACCCAGTACTTC.

This chain connects TRBV3-1 (or the pseudogene TRBV3-2) to TRBJ1-2, with TRBD1 identical over 8 bases. With V trimmed by 2 bases and J by 5 bases, 19 bases remained unmatched. Germline CDR1 LGHDT, CDR2 YNNKEL (reference sequence). This CDR3 spans 19 amino acids. DNA for the CDR3: TGTGCCAGCAGCCAACCTCGGACAGGGCCTACCGATACTAGATATGGCTACACCTTC. Protein product: CASSQPRTGPTDTRYGYTF.

The chain joins TRBV9 to TRBJ2-7, with 10 bases that match TRBD2. J gave up 4 bases and V 4 bases, and 8 bases lay outside the gene matches. CDR1 and CDR2 (germline): SGDLS, YYNGEE. CDR3 length: 15 residues. Here the CDR3 reads CASSLYSSGSYEQYF. CDR3 coding DNA: TGTGCCAGCAGCCTATACTCTAGCGGGAGTTACGAGCAGTACTTC.

The J gene is TRBJ1-4, the V gene TRBV7-2, with D unresolved. CDR3 length equals 15 residues. From germline, CDR1 is SGHTA and CDR2 FQGNSA. Trimming pared 5 bases from V and 0 bases from J, leaving 10 bases between. This CDR3 is CASSPIGSTNEKLFF. DNA for the CDR3: TGTGCCAGCAGCCCCATCGGATCAACTAATGAAAAACTGTTTTTT.

J is TRBJ2-1 and V is TRBV10-1, with 8 positions matching TRBD2. Germline values: CDR1 WNHNN, CDR2 SYGVQD (reference sequence). This CDR3 region has 14 residues. With 4 bases clipped from V and 7 bases from J, the junction kept 6 bases outside the gene matches. For the CDR3, the DNA is TGCGCCAGCAGTGCGGGGGGGCCCGGAAATGAGCAGTTCTTC. Translated: CASSAGGPGNEQFF.

The CDR3 nucleotides read TGTGCCAGCAGCCCCGGACTAGCGTCGGGTGAGCAGTTCTTC. This translates into CASSPGLASGEQFF. V and J are TRBV7-2 and TRBJ2-1, with 9 bases fitting TRBD2. The CDR3 consists of 14 residues. Germline V gene data show CDR1 as SGHTA and CDR2 as FQGNSA. V trimming: 5 bases; J trimming: 9 bases; junction bases outside the gene matches: 8.

The rearrangement joins TRBV6-5 to TRBJ1-1; maybe TRBD1 (5 bases). Germline V gives CDR1 MNHEY, CDR2 SVGAGI. V shed 10 bases and J shed 0 bases, with 12 bases lying between them. The length of the CDR3 is 13 residues. The CDR3 DNA reads TGTGCCACCATAGACAGACTGAACACTGAAGCTTTCTTT. This codes for CATIDRLNTEAFF.